This TCR beta chain was sequenced for a study of OX40 agonist ivuxolimab in advanced cancers. In its sample, this clone was seen once. Clones were sequenced by immunoSEQ multiplex PCR, and TCRdb holds only the in-frame ones, with some missing. This table has 95,000 to 120,000 clones, approximately 90% appearing once. The starting material was CD4+ or CD8+ T cells sorted from blood, obtained in a trial of the OX40 agonist ivuxolimab. This sequence originates from an adult with an advanced solid tumor such as melanoma, head and neck, liver or kidney cancer.

CDR3 bases: TGTGCCTGGAGTACCCGCAGCTTCTACGAGCAGTACTTC. Amino acid sequence: CAWSTRSFYEQYF. V usage is TRBV30 and J usage is TRBJ2-7; no firm D call. CDR3 length: 13 amino acids. Germline V gene sequence: CDR1 GTSNPN, CDR2 SVGIG (reference sequence). Trimming pared 2 bases from V and 3 bases from J, leaving 11 bases between.